This entry is about one T cell receptor (beta chain). Antigen: not known. The data derive from a study of CXCR3-negative and CXCR3-positive naive CD8 T cells. Across the study: Every library held about 1.5 +/- 0.3 million TRB reads, and the total came to around 150 million. Points from the study as a whole: Naive CXCR3-positive cells had TRB CDR3s more hydrophobic than those of CXCR3-negative naive cells. Memory, not naive, CXCR3-negative and CXCR3-positive cells differed in TRBV-TRBJ usage.

CDR1 and CDR2 from the germline V gene are DFQATT and SNEGSKA (reference sequence). This CDR3 region has 18 residues. Preparation of TRB cDNA libraries relied on 5' RACE carrying UMI labels. From its re-call of the 5' RACE reads, TCRdb lists each CDR3 protein once, without DNA. Here the sample table reports about 62,000 distinct CDR3 sequences. The chain carries TRBV20-1 and TRBJ2-1; TCRdb names TRBD1, which stays unverified in the absence of DNA. This clonotype was obtained from a human donor in good health. Some clones in this sample may be carry-over from other donors' samples. Sequencing was carried out using naive CXCR3- CD8+ T cells from blood. Subset noted: CD45RO-CCR7+CD27+CD95- naive CD8+ T cells lacking CXCR3 (TNR3-). The CDR3 reads CSVASWILSVQPGNEQFF.